The 28 T cell receptor beta chains in this list originate from one sample, sequenced in a study of blood T cell repertoires in COVID-19. Profiled with immunoSEQ multiplex PCR; TCRdb holds only in-frame clones, not every one. Among roughly 290,000 clones listed, over 80% were seen once. Material: peripheral blood. The source is a woman between 50 and 59 years old with active or convalescent COVID-19.

J is TRBJ2-1 and V is TRBV5-1; D possibly corresponds to TRBD1 (7 bases). Deletions cut 2 bases from V and 5 bases from J, with 23 bases between. The CDR3 runs 18 residues. Germline values: CDR1 SGHRS, CDR2 YFSETQ. The DNA for the CDR3 is TGCGCCAGCAGCTTCATCAGGGGGAGGCTAGCGTACAACAATGAGCAGTTCTTC. The encoded protein is CASSFIRGRLAYNNEQFF.

With regard to this clone: The identical CDR3 is also encoded by other nucleotide sequences in the sample. CDR3 sequence reads: CASSLTSGNEQFF. In nucleotides, the CDR3 is TGTGCCAGCAGCTTGACTAGCGGGAATGAGCAGTTCTTC. This chain links TRBV5-4 with TRBJ2-1; the match to TRBD2 covers 9 bases. Trimming removed 1 base from V and 7 bases from J; junction bases left unmatched: 0. The CDR3 extends over 13 amino acids. Germline values: CDR1 SGHNT, CDR2 YYREEE (reference sequence).

V is TRBV5-5 and J is TRBJ2-3; unclear D gene. The CDR3 runs 15 residues. The ends were cut back, 4 bases at V and 0 bases at J, with 12 bases in the middle. The V gene's germline CDR1 is SGHKS and CDR2 YYEKEE (reference sequence). Here the CDR3 DNA reads TGTGCCAGCAGCCCGGGTGTTGGCAGCACAGATACGCAGTATTTT. Translating it yields CASSPGVGSTDTQYF. The full variable domain, with the rest looked up from reference TRBV5-5 and TRBJ2-3, is DAGVTQSPTHLIKTRGQQVTLRCSPISGHKSVSWYQQVLGQGPQFIFQYYEKEERGRGNFPDRFSARQFPNYSSELNVNALLLGDSALYLCASSPGVGSTDTQYFGPGTRLTVL.

The rearrangement links TRBV7-8 to TRBJ1-5; a weak D match, TRBD1 (6 bases). The length of the CDR3 is 12 residues. V was shortened by 8 bases and J by 11 bases, with 16 bases between the two germline ends. The germline V gene encodes CDR1 SGHVS and CDR2 FQNEAQ. CDR3 sequence: CASGLNRETQHF. CDR3 in DNA: TGTGCCAGCGGATTAAACAGGGAAACCCAGCATTTT.

CDR3 in amino acids: CASSHRTSQETQYF. In DNA form, the CDR3 reads TGTGCCAGCAGCCATCGGACATCACAAGAGACCCAGTACTTC. The chain is built from TRBV3-1 (or the pseudogene TRBV3-2) and TRBJ2-5, with a tentative D call TRBD1 (5 bases). The CDR3 is 14 residues long. Germline CDR1 is LGHDT and CDR2 is YNNKEL (reference sequence). V lost 3 bases and J 2 bases, leaving 10 bases between the germline ends.

The CDR3 region is CASSWRQASSGANVLTF. CDR3 in DNA: TGCGCCAGCAGCTGGCGACAGGCGAGCTCTGGGGCCAACGTCCTGACTTTC. This chain joins TRBV5-1 and TRBJ2-6, with D tentatively TRBD1 (6 bases). The CDR3 has 17 residues. V lost 3 bases to trimming and J lost 0 bases, with 13 bases between them. The germline V gene has CDR1 SGHRS and CDR2 YFSETQ.

This chain links TRBV6-5 with TRBJ1-3; possible D gene TRBD1, 6 bases. The CDR3 consists of 15 residues. Germline V gene data show CDR1 as MNHEY and CDR2 as SVGAGI. V gave up 0 bases and J gave up 10 bases, with 16 bases separating them. The CDR3 DNA reads as TGTGCCAGCAGTTACTCGACTCAGGGGAAGGGGACCATATATTTT. The encoded protein is CASSYSTQGKGTIYF.

This rearrangement joins TRBV28 to TRBJ2-5, with TRBD2 matching 9 bases. Germline V CDR1 and CDR2: MDHEN, SYDVKM. V shed 6 bases, J shed 5 bases, and the junction held 16 bases outside the gene matches. The length of the CDR3 is 17 residues. The CDR3 loop reads CASRNGGLAAGGETQYF. Here the CDR3 DNA reads TGTGCCAGCAGAAATGGGGGACTAGCAGCGGGTGGTGAGACCCAGTACTTC.

Comments on this clone: Other DNA variants within this sample encode the same CDR3. The rearrangement joins TRBV2 to TRBJ1-3; 8 bases fit TRBD1. The germline gives CDR1 SNHLY, CDR2 FYNNEI. The CDR3 runs to 12 residues. V lost 8 bases to trimming and J lost 4 bases; unmatched junction nucleotides: 1. CDR3 nucleotide sequence: TGTGCCAGCCGGGACAGGGGAAACACCATATATTTT. Its protein is CASRDRGNTIYF.

The chain couples TRBV15 to TRBJ2-7, with 12 bases aligning to TRBD1. The junction had 9 bases not matched to a gene; V was cut back by 5 bases and J by 7 bases. Germline CDR1 LNHNV, CDR2 YYDKDF (reference sequence). The CDR3 has 15 residues. CDR3 sequence (DNA): TGTGCCACCAGCGATTCCGGGACAGGGGGCCTTGAGCAGTACTTC. Translation gives CATSDSGTGGLEQYF. Filled out from reference TRBV15 and TRBJ2-7, the complete variable domain reads DAMVIQNPRYQVTQFGKPVTLSCSQTLNHNVMYWYQQKSSQAPKLLFHYYDKDFNNEADTPDNFQSRRPNTSFCFLDIRSPGLGDTAMYLCATSDSGTGGLEQYFGPGTRLTVT.

The CDR3 region has the DNA TGCGCCAGCAGCCTTAGACTAGGGTCTCCCGGGGAGCTGTTTTTT. Amino acid sequence: CASSLRLGSPGELFF. The V and J genes are TRBV5-1 and TRBJ2-2, with D perhaps TRBD2 (6 bases). Trimming shortened V by 4 bases and J by 6 bases, and 16 bases separated the two germline ends. Germline V gene lookup returns CDR1 SGHRS and CDR2 YFSETQ. CDR3 size: 15 residues.

In DNA, the CDR3 is TGCGCCAGCAGCCCCCGGGGGGCCCTTCCTTATGGCTACACCTTC. The encoded protein is CASSPRGALPYGYTF. The rearrangement links TRBV5-1 to TRBJ1-2; D perhaps matches TRBD1 (6 bases). CDR1 and CDR2 (germline): SGHRS, YFSETQ. The CDR3 is 15 residues long. Trimming took 4 bases from V and 5 from J, leaving 18 bases between them.

This chain uses TRBV14 with TRBJ1-2; D is possibly TRBD1 (5 bases). Germline V lookup: CDR1 SGHDN, CDR2 FVKESK. V dropped 0 bases and J dropped 4 bases, with 15 bases sitting between them. This CDR3 comprises 16 residues. The CDR3 protein is CASSQDHVGGTYGYTF. DNA for the CDR3: TGTGCCAGCAGCCAAGATCATGTCGGAGGGACCTATGGCTACACCTTC.

This rearrangement joins TRBV5-4 to TRBJ2-7, with 9 bases fitting TRBD2. The V gene end was trimmed by 1 base and the J gene end by 6 bases; junction bases not matched to a gene: 17. Germline loops: CDR1 SGHNT, CDR2 YYREEE (reference sequence). This CDR3 is 18 amino acids long. The CDR3 spells CASSLIPSRAGGPGEQYF. The CDR3 DNA reads as TGTGCCAGCAGCTTGATCCCCAGCAGGGCGGGAGGGCCTGGCGAGCAGTACTTC.

The chain joins TRBV27 to TRBJ2-5; D may be TRBD2 (7 bases). The CDR3 spans 15 residues. Trimming shortened V by 3 bases and J by 5 bases, and 16 bases separated the two germline ends. The germline V gene encodes CDR1 MNHEY and CDR2 SMNVEV (reference sequence). The DNA of the CDR3 is TGTGCCAGCAGTTTCGCGCGGGGGCGCACGGAGACCCAGTACTTC. Amino acids: CASSFARGRTETQYF.

This sequence joins TRBV3-1 (or the pseudogene TRBV3-2) and TRBJ2-1; 7 nucleotides align to TRBD2. This CDR3 comprises 13 residues. V dropped 1 base and J dropped 9; count of bases not matched to a gene: 3. The germline gives CDR1 LGHDT, CDR2 YNNKEL (reference sequence). CDR3 nucleotide sequence: TGTGCCAGCAGCCAAGGGGGGAGGGCTGAGCAGTTCTTC. Its protein product is CASSQGGRAEQFF.

This clone occurred a few times. V is TRBV5-1 and J is TRBJ2-7, with 13 bases that match TRBD2. V dropped 4 bases and J dropped 9; count of bases not matched to a gene: 7. The germline gives CDR1 SGHRS, CDR2 YFSETQ. There are 14 residues in the CDR3. The CDR3 region has the DNA TGCGCCAGCAGCATAGGACTAGCGGGAGACGGGCAGTACTTC. This sequence encodes CASSIGLAGDGQYF.

The rearrangement uses TRBV7-9 and TRBJ1-2, with a tentative D call TRBD1 (6 bases). Germline V gene data show CDR1 as SEHNR and CDR2 as FQNEAQ (reference sequence). V was pared by 5 bases and J by 5 bases, with 21 bases between. This CDR3 is 16 amino acids long. CDR3 nucleotides: TGTGCCAGCAGCCAGGCCTTTTCGGAAGGGGGTTATGGCTACACCTTC. This translates into CASSQAFSEGGYGYTF.

This clone was seen a few times. The chain links TRBV20-1 to TRBJ1-6; 10 bases line up with TRBD1. V was pared by 3 bases and J by 7 bases, with 3 bases of the junction left unmatched. The CDR3 consists of 14 residues. Germline CDR1 DFQATT, CDR2 SNEGSKA (reference sequence). As DNA, the CDR3 is TGCAGTGCTAGTGCGGGACAGGGGAATTCACCCCTCCACTTT. Residues: CSASAGQGNSPLHF.

The chain has TRBV11-2 and TRBJ2-3; D is unclear. Trimming shortened V by 0 bases and J by 5 bases, and 6 bases separated the two germline ends. This CDR3 region has 13 residues. The germline gives CDR1 SGHAT, CDR2 FQNNGV. CDR3 protein: CASSLEIGDTQYF. DNA for the CDR3: TGTGCCAGCAGCTTAGAAATCGGAGATACGCAGTATTTT.

This clone was recorded once. The rearrangement joins TRBV15 to TRBJ2-2, with 9 bases lining up with TRBD1. Trimming cost V 0 bases and J 6 bases; bases outside gene matches: 11. This CDR3 has 18 residues. Germline assignment: CDR1 LNHNV and CDR2 YYDKDF (reference sequence). This chain's CDR3 is CATSRDTWDRVRPGELFF. The CDR3 bases are TGTGCCACCAGCAGAGATACGTGGGACAGGGTGAGACCCGGGGAGCTGTTTTTT.

There are many counts of this clone. This chain links TRBV27 with TRBJ1-4, with a weak D call TRBD1 (5 bases). V was trimmed by 1 base and J by 0 bases, leaving 21 bases between them. CDR1 is MNHEY and CDR2 is SMNVEV in the germline V gene (reference sequence). This CDR3 has 20 amino acids. The CDR3 loop is CASSLYLPGGWEATNEKLFF. The CDR3, as DNA: TGTGCCAGCAGTTTATACCTTCCGGGGGGTTGGGAGGCAACTAATGAAAAACTGTTTTTT.

This chain's CDR3 is CASSLSFDKRGFYEQYF. As DNA, the CDR3 is TGTGCCAGCAGTTTATCATTTGACAAAAGGGGGTTCTACGAGCAGTACTTC. V is TRBV27 and J is TRBJ2-7; D may be TRBD1 (6 bases). The germline V gene has CDR1 MNHEY and CDR2 SMNVEV (reference sequence). The CDR3 runs to 17 residues. The germline V and J ends were trimmed by 0 bases and 3 bases, with 18 bases remaining between them.

This clone was found once. The chain employs TRBV2 and TRBJ1-1, with D tentatively TRBD1 (6 bases). The germline gives CDR1 SNHLY, CDR2 FYNNEI. V lost 5 bases and J 2 bases, leaving 15 bases between the germline ends. The CDR3 has 15 residues. CDR3 nucleotide sequence: TGTGCCAGCAGTCCGACGGGGGGGCCCAACACTGAAGCTTTCTTT. This sequence encodes CASSPTGGPNTEAFF.

V gene TRBV6-5 combines with J gene TRBJ2-5; D might be TRBD2 (6 bases). CDR3 size: 14 residues. Trimming cost V 6 bases and J 4 bases, with 15 bases left between them. In germline, CDR1 is MNHEY, CDR2 SVGAGI. The CDR3 spells CASSPNVGGETQYF. DNA for the CDR3: TGTGCCAGCAGCCCAAATGTGGGGGGAGAGACCCAGTACTTC.

This clone was picked up a small number of times. J is TRBJ1-5 and V is TRBV18; 10 nucleotides align to TRBD1. The V gene's germline CDR1 is KGHSH and CDR2 LQKENI. The CDR3 has 15 residues. The junction had 4 bases not matched to a gene; V was cut back by 6 bases and J by 2 bases. CDR3 in amino acids: CASSSGTGGNQPQHF. Written as DNA, the CDR3 is TGTGCCAGCTCGTCCGGGACAGGGGGCAATCAGCCCCAGCATTTT.

The chain carries TRBV6-6 and TRBJ2-7; 13 nucleotides match TRBD2. Looked up from germline, CDR1 is MNHNY and CDR2 is SVGAGI (reference sequence). CDR3 size: 18 residues. V lost 5 bases to trimming and J lost 2 bases; unmatched junction nucleotides: 12. The CDR3 nucleotides read TGTGCCAGCAGTCTCGCAACTAGCGGGAGGGTTTTAACCTACGAGCAGTACTTC. Residues: CASSLATSGRVLTYEQYF.

This clone was found once. V gene TRBV7-3 combines with J gene TRBJ2-7, with no clear D. Between the trimmed V and J ends, which lost 1 base and 2 bases, there was a span of 6 bases. The V gene's germline CDR1 is SGHTA and CDR2 FQGTGA. The CDR3 runs 13 residues. CDR3 loop: CASSLSAAYEQYF. For the CDR3, the DNA is TGTGCCAGCAGCTTAAGTGCGGCCTACGAGCAGTACTTC. Complete variable domain (other parts from reference TRBV7-3 and TRBJ2-7): GAGVSQTPSNKVTEKGKYVELRCDPISGHTALYWYRQSLGQGPEFLIYFQGTGAADDSGLPNDRFFAVRPEGSVSTLKIQRTERGDSAVYLCASSLSAAYEQYFGPGTRLTVT.